This TCR beta chain is drawn from a study of T cell responses to AZD1222 COVID-19 vaccine. Clones were sequenced by immunoSEQ multiplex PCR, and TCRdb holds only the in-frame ones, with some missing. The sample comprises about 120,000 clones, about 91% of which are singletons, and about 4.9% rests with the top ten. CDR1 and CDR2 from the germline V gene are SNHLY and FYNNEI. Trimming took 3 bases from V and 1 from J; bases not matched to a gene: 3. This CDR3 is 16 amino acids long. The source of this sequence is an adult in good health. The source was peripheral blood, collected on day 0 of AZD1222 vaccination. V is TRBV2 and J is TRBJ2-2; 9 positions match TRBD2. The CDR3 sequence is CASSDKRGVNTGELFF. The CDR3 region has the DNA TGTGCCAGCAGTGACAAGCGGGGGGTGAACACCGGGGAGCTGTTTTTT.